The table lists the clone carrying this TCR beta chain with many counts. Antigen: not known. These data belong to a study of T cells in Graves' hyperthyroidism and ophthalmopathy. Findings and limits, study-wide: A 13 V-J model separated ophthalmopathy from stable hyperthyroidism. In validation, the model predicted ophthalmopathy. These predictions came a median about 6.2 months before onset.

Amplified TCR beta CDR3 regions derived from RNA transcripts. HTBI primers were used for first-round RT-PCR of the TCR CDR3. Each CDR3 protein is one row after TCRdb ran MiXCR on the multiplex PCR reads. The top ten hold about 3.5% of the sample, which has 380,000 or so distinct CDR3 sequences, under 20% seen once. The source of this sequence is a woman aged 18-29 years with Graves' hyperthyroidism. The material sequenced was blood.

CDR3 loop: CASTDLNTEAFF. The CDR3 DNA is TGTGCCAGCACCGACTTGAACACTGAAGCTTTCTTT. The chain combines TRBV6-5 with TRBJ1-1; D call uncertain. The CDR3 runs 12 residues. Trimming left V 7 bases short and J 0 bases short, with 6 bases between. Germline V gives CDR1 MNHEY, CDR2 SVGAGI.